This T cell receptor (beta chain) was found in a study of T cells in Graves' hyperthyroidism and ophthalmopathy (dated by TCRdb to about 2019). Regarding the complete study: Peripheral blood samples were taken at initial diagnosis, before any treatment was given. Prospective prediction of ophthalmopathy was tested in an independent validation cohort of about 19 hyperthyroidism patients and some 17 patients who later progressed to ophthalmopathy. For training and testing, the approximately 97 patients in the discovery cohort were randomly divided in a 7:3 ratio. Following sampling, methimazole starting at 30 mg daily was given to hyperthyroidism patients, and high-dose intravenous methylprednisolone was given to ophthalmopathy patients. To identify TCR V-J signatures that set the groups apart, the researchers used a discovery cohort of 90 to 100 patients, made up of roughly 40 with Graves' ophthalmopathy and some 60 with stable Graves' hyperthyroidism. TCR Vbeta CDR3 sequencing of roughly 140 peripheral blood samples (over 40 ophthalmopathy, roughly 74 hyperthyroidism and some 17 progressor patients) is reported in the paper. In six Graves' hyperthyroidism patients, the study also compared T-cell repertoires from thyroid tissue with T-cell repertoires from blood.

This clonotype was seen at least ten times. Which antigen it targets is not known. Base qualities are not at hand, and no much larger clone is one base apart. The TCR beta CDR3 regions were amplified from the RNA transcripts. The first round of RT-PCR for the TCR CDR3 was performed with the HTBI primer set and the Qiagen OneStep RT-PCR kit. A second multiplex PCR round built the libraries, followed by size selection and purification. The libraries were sequenced on an Illumina HiSeq2000 using paired-end 100 bp reads. Turning to the authors' computational methods: SOAPnuke was used to process the raw data, throwing out any read that contained adapters or uncalled bases, had a mean Phred below 15, or lacked an exact constant-primer or identifier match. COPE v1.2.5 was used to merge the high-quality paired reads, and each unique nucleotide sequence was defined as a clonotype. Clonotypes were aligned to IMGT TRBV, TRBD and TRBJ reference segments using MiTCR v1.1. The analysis included only V-J combinations with a frequency above 0.0001, which together covered around 99% of the repertoires. A TCS score was defined as the ratio of F50 (clonal expansion) to E x V (chaos), with BLOSUM62-based TCRdist applied between CDR3 peptides within each V-J. Welch's t-statistics and random forest reduced fewer than 550 V-J features to roughly 13, which were used in a naive Bayes classifier (R e1071). TCRdb reran the public reads through fastp at Q25 and MiXCR, keeping productive beta chains. Merged by CDR3 protein, the rows form single entries marked with the most common genes and DNA. These V and J calls derive from TCRdb rather than the authors' analysis. The sample table records under 450,000 distinct CDR3 sequences; 15% to 18% of these occur just once. 11% to 15% of the sample lies in the top ten.

Stable Graves' hyperthyroidism was defined as no progression to ophthalmopathy during 18 months of follow-up. Hyperthyroidism patients were newly diagnosed, with disease duration under 2 months, and aged 18 to 65 years. Patients with uncontrolled infections, other autoimmune diseases, pregnancy or lactation were excluded. Diagnoses were established on the basis of clinical symptoms, serum thyroxine and TRAb, thyroid ultrasound, and orbital computed tomography. PBMCs were separated from 10 ml of fresh peripheral blood using Ficoll-Paque density gradient centrifugation. Total RNA was extracted with Trizol reagent, and quality was checked on an Agilent 2100 Bioanalyzer. Study-level results and caveats: No statistical method was used to set the sample size in advance, and investigators knew the group allocation. Most expanded thyroid clonotypes (frequency above 0.001) were also detected in blood, suggesting blood repertoires may reflect thyroid immune responses. A model built on a 13 V-J signature distinguished ophthalmopathy from stable hyperthyroidism, reaching around 90% sensitivity and around 81% specificity in cross-validation and 80%/75% in testing. In validation, progression to ophthalmopathy was predicted by the model with nearly 71% sensitivity and 72.22% specificity, a median of about 6 months before onset.

The V end loses 2 bases and the J end loses 0 bases, and a stretch of 13 bases separates them. The CDR3 goes from the cysteine to the phenylalanine over 16 residues. The entry retains the CDR3 DNA only, 48 bases that are in frame from base 1. The germline V gene (reference sequence) yields SGHAT for CDR1 and FQDESV for CDR2. This sequence uses TRBV11-1 and TRBJ1-1; a confident D gene designation cannot be given. This sequence was found in a woman aged 18-29 years with Graves' hyperthyroidism. The sequencing sample was made of blood. Here is the DNA: TGTGCCAGCAGCTTAATCCTCACGATACTGAACACTGAAGCTTTCTTT. Its protein is CASSLILTILNTEAFF. Reference TRBV11-1 and TRBJ1-1 proteins supply the regions before and after the CDR3; the full variable domain is: EAEVAQSPRYKITEKSQAVAFWCDPISGHATLYWYRQILGQGPELLVQFQDESVVDDSQLPKDRFSAERLKGVDSTLKIQPAELGDSAMYLCASSLILTILNTEAFFGQGTRLTVV.